The source of this T cell receptor beta chain is a study of T cell repertoires in cytomegalovirus infection (dated by TCRdb to the late 2010s). Broadly, across the study: The peptide stimulations were aimed at well-studied HLA-B-restricted epitopes as well as recently identified HLA-C-restricted CMV epitopes, whose presentation resists viral immunomodulation. Donor HLA type was relevant to the analysis, because carriage of CMV infection together with the matching HLA type was indicated by public TCR beta signatures. What the work shows at the level of the full study, not this receptor alone: In both this cohort and an independent cohort of more than 350 donors, the cumulative frequency of public TCR beta family members distinguished carriers of CMV infection plus the relevant HLA type. The ex vivo response was dominated by HLA-C-restricted CMV-specific TCR beta clonotypes, which also provided the single most frequent clonotype in two of eight donors.

This specimen's treatment or condition label, interpreted: in vitro stimulation with specific CMV peptide epitopes to enrich CMV-specific T cells. There are many counts of this clonotype. What antigen it recognizes has not been identified. Its ends do not fully match the called genes, so a read error is possible. The sequencer listed for this sample is Illumina HiSeq 1500. TCRdb applied fastp at Q25 and MiXCR to the public reads, then kept only in-frame beta chains. CDR3 protein duplicates are merged, each entry listing the most common genes and DNA. The sample has roughly 920,000 distinct CDR3 sequences on record, around a third of them singletons. Of the sample, around an eighth falls within the top ten clones. From the germline V gene, CDR1 is SGHTA and CDR2 is FQGNSA. The CDR3 measures 15 amino acids from cysteine to phenylalanine. CDR3 DNA is the only sequence kept; it has 45 bases, read in frame from the first base.

This clonotype was sampled from a human donor in good health (CMV status not recorded). Some clones in this sample may be carry-over from other donors' samples. The receptor chain draws on TRBV7-2 and TRBJ1-3, and the D gene may be TRBD1, 5 bases matching. Here the sequenced sample was cultured CD8+ T cells from PBMCs, taken from culture after CMV antigen stimulation. The CDR3 sequence is CASSKDRLTGTTIYF. The nucleotides read TGTGCCAGCAGCAAAGACAGATTAACAGGAACCACCATATATTTT.